Listed below are T cell receptor beta chains from one sample, sequenced in a study of regulatory dendritic cells for organ transplantation. Method: immunoSEQ multiplex PCR; TCRdb's copy keeps in-frame clones and lacks some. The sample yields 20,000 to 25,000 clones, 75% to 90% seen once. Antigens of these TCRs are unknown. Material: naive CD4+ T cells from blood cultured with regulatory dendritic cells. These receptors were obtained from a human donor in good health. The CDR3 runs from the conserved cysteine through the conserved F or W. The order of the fields is clone size, D gene, J gene, V gene, CDR3 DNA, CDR3 protein. The D gene is left open where the match is weak. Size values are once, few and many counts, or a class for expanded clones, and some rows have none.

NA,TRBD1,TRBJ1-2,TRBV25-1,TGTGCCAGCAGCTACCCGACAGGGAGGGATGGCTACACCTTC,CASSYPTGRDGYTF
NA,TRBD2,TRBJ2-1,TRBV14,TGTGCCAGCAGCAAACGGGGTTTAGCGGGATCAGGCGAGCAGTTCTTC,CASSKRGLAGSGEQFF
NA,NA,TRBJ2-1,TRBV11-2,TGTGCCAGCAGCCCTCCCGCCCGGGCTACCGACAATGAGCAGTTCTTC,CASSPPARATDNEQFF
NA,NA,TRBJ1-2,TRBV5-3,TGTGCCAGAAGGCAACAGGGTAGGGCTAACTATGGCTACACCTTC,CARRQQGRANYGYTF
NA,TRBD1,TRBJ1-2,TRBV6-6,TGTGCCAGCAGTAGTACGGTACAGGGACAGAACTATGGCTACACCTTC,CASSSTVQGQNYGYTF
NA,NA,TRBJ2-7,TRBV2,TGTGCCAGCATAGTAGCGAGAAGCTCCTACGAGCAGTACTTC,CASIVARSSYEQYF
NA,NA,TRBJ2-3,TRBV18,TGTGCCAGCTCACGAGACCGGGTCTACACAGATACGCAGTATTTT,CASSRDRVYTDTQYF
NA,NA,TRBJ2-2,TRBV7-2,TGTGCCAGCAGCGACAGAAACAGGGCCGGGGAGCTGTTTTTT,CASSDRNRAGELFF
once,NA,TRBJ1-4,TRBV6-1,TGTGCCAGCACGCGGGAGGCTAATAATGAAAAACTGTTTTTT,CASTREANNEKLFF
once,NA,TRBJ1-5,TRBV4-1,TGCGCCAGCAGCCAAGTGGGGGGCGCGAACAATCAGCCCCAGCATTTT,CASSQVGGANNQPQHF
NA,NA,TRBJ2-1,TRBV18,TGTGCCAGCTCACCATTGGACCGTAGTCGCACCAATGAGCAGTTCTTC,CASSPLDRSRTNEQFF
NA,NA,TRBJ2-7,TRBV6-5,TGTGCCAGCAGTTACTCGCGGACAAACTACGAGCAGTACTTC,CASSYSRTNYEQYF
NA,NA,TRBJ1-1,TRBV28,TGTGCCAGCATGCCCTTGTACACTGAAGCTTTCTTT,CASMPLYTEAFF
NA,NA,TRBJ1-1,TRBV19,TGTGCCAGTAGTATTGTTGGTCGGAGTACTGAAGCTTTCTTT,CASSIVGRSTEAFF
NA,NA,TRBJ2-2,TRBV27,TGTGCCAGCGCGCTCGACAGGAAGAACACCGGGGAGCTGTTTTTT,CASALDRKNTGELFF
NA,NA,TRBJ1-2,TRBV30,TGTGCCTGGAGTTTCGGGGGGATAAAGGGGACCGGCTACACCTTC,CAWSFGGIKGTGYTF
NA,TRBD1,TRBJ1-2,TRBV18,TGTGCCAGCTCAACCCGGGACAGGGGGATAGAGAATGGCTACACCTTC,CASSTRDRGIENGYTF